This TCR beta chain was observed in a study of T-cell memory formation after mild COVID-19. In the study overall: The TCR clusters were mostly specific to one donor. Broader study findings: Contracting clones from day 15 to 85 showed balanced CD4/CD8; later expanders favored CD4+. Shrinking CD4+ clones resided mostly in CM and EM, and CD8+ ones in EMRA. In pre-infection memory, a portion of responding clones appeared, which suggested that cross-reactive memory joined.

TCRdb used MiXCR to reprocess the 5' RACE reads, holding one entry per CDR3 protein. Found here are some 350,000 distinct CDR3 sequences, 15% to 20% of them singletons; the top ten hold approximately 20%. The CDR3 runs 14 residues. V shed 4 bases and J shed 2 bases, with 10 bases lying between them. CDR1 and CDR2 from the germline V gene are MGHRA and YSYEKL. This clonotype turned up a few times. Its antigen remains unknown. The sequence was collected from a man in his late teens or twenties who had mild COVID-19 (a few samples of this study predate the infection). Cell type and time point are not known. Material: PBMCs or a T cell subset sorted from them (not recorded which). This sequence joins TRBV4-1 and TRBJ2-3, with a weak D call TRBD2 (5 bases). CDR3 bases: TGCGCCAGCAGCCCTACGGGGTCCACAGATACGCAGTATTTT. It yields the protein CASSPTGSTDTQYF.